This record concerns one T cell receptor (beta chain) sequence. Its antigen is unidentified. This sample was taken from a study of molecular identifiers for immune sequencing clone quantification. Study-level points and caveats: Highly expanded clone sizes could be underestimated by identical TCR molecules sharing a barcode.

Germline loops: CDR1 SEHNR, CDR2 FQNEAQ (reference sequence). The V and J ends lost 5 bases and 1 base respectively, with 17 bases between them. CDR3 length: 16 residues. TCRdb passed the PCR reads through MiXCR, listing each CDR3 protein once. The sample yields about 510,000 distinct CDR3 sequences, roughly 23% seen once. The sample taken for sequencing was naive CD8+ T cells from blood, with Jurkat cell RNA spiked in. Described subset: FACS-sorted CD8+CD4-CCR7+CD45RA+ naive T cells. This rearrangement joins TRBV7-9 to TRBJ1-1, with D perhaps TRBD1 (6 bases). This TCR came from a human donor in good health. Some libraries in this study had Jurkat cell RNA spiked in. CDR3 protein: CASSPGGGAPNTEAFF. As DNA, the CDR3 is TGTGCCAGCAGCCCTGGCGGGGGGGCGCCGAACACTGAAGCTTTCTTT.